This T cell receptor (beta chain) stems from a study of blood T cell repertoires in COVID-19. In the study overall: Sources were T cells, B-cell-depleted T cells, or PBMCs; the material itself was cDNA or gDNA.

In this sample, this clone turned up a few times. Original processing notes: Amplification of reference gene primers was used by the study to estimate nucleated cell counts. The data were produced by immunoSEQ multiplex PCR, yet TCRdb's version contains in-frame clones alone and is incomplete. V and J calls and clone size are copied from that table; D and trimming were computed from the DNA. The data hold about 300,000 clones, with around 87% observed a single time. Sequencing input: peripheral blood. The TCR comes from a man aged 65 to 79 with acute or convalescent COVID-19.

For the CDR3, the DNA is TGCAGCGCGATTTCACCAGGTAGGTTGGACACTGAAGCTTTCTTT. The encoded protein is CSAISPGRLDTEAFF. The chain has TRBV29-1 and TRBJ1-1; unclear D gene. The CDR3 runs to 15 residues. CDR1 SQVTM and CDR2 ANQGSEA come from the germline V gene. V lost 7 bases and J 3 bases, leaving 21 bases between the germline ends.